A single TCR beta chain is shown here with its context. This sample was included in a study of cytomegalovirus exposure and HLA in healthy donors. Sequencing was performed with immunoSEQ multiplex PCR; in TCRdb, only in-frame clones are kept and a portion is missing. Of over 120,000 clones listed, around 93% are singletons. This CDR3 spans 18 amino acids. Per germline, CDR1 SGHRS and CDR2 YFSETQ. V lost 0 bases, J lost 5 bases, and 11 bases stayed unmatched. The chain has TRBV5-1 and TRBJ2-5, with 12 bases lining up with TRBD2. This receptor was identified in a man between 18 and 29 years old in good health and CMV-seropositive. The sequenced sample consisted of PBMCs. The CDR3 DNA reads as TGCGCCAGCAGCTTGGCCGTACTAGCGGGAGGCGTTTATGAGACCCAGTACTTC. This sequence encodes CASSLAVLAGGVYETQYF. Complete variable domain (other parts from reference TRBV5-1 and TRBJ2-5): KAGVTQTPRYLIKTRGQQVTLSCSPISGHRSVSWYQQTPGQGLQFLFEYFSETQRNKGNFPGRFSGRQFSNSRSEMNVSTLELGDSALYLCASSLAVLAGGVYETQYFGPGTRLLVL.